These 17 T cell receptor beta chains came from one sample sequenced in a study of monozygotic twins with inflammatory bowel disease. TCRdb re-called the 5' RACE reads and catalogs CDR3 proteins one per entry, DNA excluded. Recorded for this sample: roughly 330,000 distinct CDR3 sequences. The sample was blood. These receptors were collected from a human donor with ulcerative colitis or Crohn's disease, or a healthy co-twin of an affected twin (not recorded which).

The V and J genes are TRBV5-1 and TRBJ2-1; there is no DNA to check the TCRdb D call of TRBD2. Germline loops: CDR1 SGHRS, CDR2 YFSETQ. CDR3 length equals 15 residues. The CDR3: CASAEGTGGLDEQFF.

The V gene is TRBV5-4, the J gene TRBJ2-7; the D call of TRBD2 rests on TCRdb alone, since no DNA is present to check it. The CDR3 extends over 16 amino acids. The germline gives CDR1 SGHNT, CDR2 YYREEE (reference sequence). The CDR3 protein is CASSLTGSYTPHEQYF.

The chain couples TRBV29-1 to TRBJ2-1; TCRdb's D call, TRBD2, is unchecked because there is no DNA. There are 15 residues in the CDR3. Germline CDR1 reads SQVTM; CDR2 reads ANQGSEA. The CDR3 is CSVLPGTSVHNEQFF.

The rearrangement uses TRBV20-1 and TRBJ1-1; TCRdb picks TRBD1, but there is no DNA to check that call. This CDR3 has 17 residues. In germline, CDR1 is DFQATT, CDR2 SNEGSKA (reference sequence). The chain's CDR3 is CSARSLTGGNMNTEAFF.

The gene calls are TRBV12-3 or TRBV12-4 and TRBJ2-7; TCRdb picks TRBD1, but there is no DNA to check that call. The CDR3 runs 14 residues. This CDR3 is CASSFREGAYEQYF.

The CDR3 here is CASSETVQETQYF. This sequence joins TRBV10-1 and TRBJ2-5. Germline V lookup: CDR1 WNHNN, CDR2 SYGVQD (reference sequence). The CDR3 length is 13 residues.

The CDR3 sequence: CSARLAGGFEQYF. The chain joins TRBV29-1 to TRBJ2-7; TCRdb selects TRBD2, and the lack of DNA leaves this call unchecked. Germline V gives CDR1 SQVTM, CDR2 ANQGSEA. This CDR3 is built from 13 residues.

The J gene is TRBJ2-2, the V gene TRBV5-5. The germline gives CDR1 SGHKS, CDR2 YYEKEE (reference sequence). The CDR3 spans 15 residues. The CDR3 sequence is CASSLLTANTGELFF.

The rearrangement joins TRBV29-1 to TRBJ1-6. The CDR3 is made up of 14 amino acids. The V gene's germline CDR1 is SQVTM and CDR2 ANQGSEA. The CDR3 sequence is CSVKDRGGNSPLHF.

V is TRBV5-1 and J is TRBJ1-4; TCRdb lists TRBD1, though no DNA is available to test this call. Germline-derived CDR1 and CDR2 are SGHRS and YFSETQ. This CDR3 is built from 16 residues. This CDR3 reads CASSRTTGATNEKLFF.

This chain joins TRBV7-2 and TRBJ1-5. Germline lookup yields CDR1 SGHTA and CDR2 FQGNSA. The CDR3 sequence is 15 residues long. The CDR3 loop reads CASSYSVTADQPQHF.

This chain joins TRBV4-1 and TRBJ1-5. The length of the CDR3 is 15 residues. The germline gives CDR1 MGHRA, CDR2 YSYEKL. CDR3 in amino acids: CASSQVAAYNQPQHF.

CDR3 protein: CASSQGFTGEKLFF. The chain has TRBV4-3 and TRBJ1-4. The germline V gene has CDR1 LGHNA and CDR2 YSLEER. CDR3 length: 14 amino acids.

V usage is TRBV4-3 and J usage is TRBJ1-1; checking the TCRdb D call of TRBD1 is not possible without DNA. In germline, CDR1 is LGHNA, CDR2 YSLEER. This CDR3 has 14 residues. CDR3 region: CASGRQGSHTEAFF.

The CDR3: CAISEGGRNQPQHF. The V gene is TRBV10-3, the J gene TRBJ1-5; TCRdb reports TRBD1, a call that lacks DNA to check it against. The CDR3 is 14 residues long. Germline V gives CDR1 ENHRY, CDR2 SYGVKD.

The chain combines TRBV5-1 with TRBJ2-2; lacking DNA, the TRBD2 call made by TCRdb goes unchecked. This CDR3 is 14 amino acids long. Germline assignment: CDR1 SGHRS and CDR2 YFSETQ. The CDR3 spells CASSSPDWTGELFF.

The genes are TRBV20-1 and TRBJ2-6; as DNA is missing, the TRBD1 call by TCRdb cannot be tested. CDR3 length: 16 residues. Germline CDR1 and CDR2: DFQATT and SNEGSKA (reference sequence). The CDR3 sequence is CSATRQGLAGANVLTF.